This T cell receptor (beta chain) was captured by sequencing in a study of cytomegalovirus exposure and HLA in healthy donors. The primer mix had 60 Vbeta and 13 Jbeta primers. Libraries were prepared by immunoSEQ multiplex PCR; TCRdb keeps only in-frame clonotypes and omits some of them. Among around 110,000 clones listed, around 61% were seen once. The CDR3 loop spans 14 amino acids. Germline V gives CDR1 MDHEN, CDR2 SYDVKM. With V trimmed by 6 bases and J by 8 bases, 11 bases remained unmatched. This clone was found a few times. This clonotype was sampled from a woman aged 25 to 45 in good health and CMV-seronegative. Sequencing was done on a sample of PBMCs. This sequence joins TRBV28 and TRBJ1-2; the match to TRBD1 covers 8 bases. The CDR3 region has the DNA TGTGCCAGCAGCTCGACAGGGGCCGATTGGGGCTACACCTTC. It codes for CASSSTGADWGYTF.